Sequencing of this T cell receptor beta chain was carried out in a study of T cell responses to AZD1222 COVID-19 vaccine. Study-level information: Second-dose schedules of about 4 or about 12 weeks were combined. Study-wide results and caveats: Repertoire sampling happened only post peak T cell response. The reported proportion of spike-specific TCRs targeting unmutated variant regions was nearly half. Possibly, clonal diversity was underestimated; donors were largely white British and included more females.

Only in-frame clones appear in the TCRdb table, and some are missing; sequencing was by immunoSEQ multiplex PCR. The table shows fewer than 150,000 clones, with less than 95% occurring only once. Per the germline V gene, CDR1 is SGHRS and CDR2 is YFSETQ. This CDR3 comprises 17 residues. Losses at the gene ends were 0 bases for V and 0 bases for J; bases not matched to a gene: 5. Comments on this clone: Its antigen is not identified.

The sample in question was peripheral blood, obtained on day 0 of AZD1222 vaccination. V gene TRBV5-1 combines with J gene TRBJ2-7, with 11 bases that match TRBD2. The receptor was derived from an adult in good health. CDR3 nucleotide sequence: TGCGCCAGCAGCTTGGCGACTAGCGGGGCAAACTCCTACGAGCAGTACTTC. Protein: CASSLATSGANSYEQYF.